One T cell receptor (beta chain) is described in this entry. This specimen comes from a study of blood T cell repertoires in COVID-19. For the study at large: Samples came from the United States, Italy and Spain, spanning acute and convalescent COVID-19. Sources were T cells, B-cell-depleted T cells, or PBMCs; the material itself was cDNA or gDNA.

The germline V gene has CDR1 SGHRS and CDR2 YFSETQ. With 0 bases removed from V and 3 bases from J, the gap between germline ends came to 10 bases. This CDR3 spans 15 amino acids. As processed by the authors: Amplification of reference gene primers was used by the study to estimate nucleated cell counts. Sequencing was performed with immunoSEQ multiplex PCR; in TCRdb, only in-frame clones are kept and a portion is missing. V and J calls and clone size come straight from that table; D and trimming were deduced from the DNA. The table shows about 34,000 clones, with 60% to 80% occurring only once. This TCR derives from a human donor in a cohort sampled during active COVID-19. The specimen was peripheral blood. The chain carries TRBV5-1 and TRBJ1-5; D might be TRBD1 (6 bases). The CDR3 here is CASSLAGADNQPQHF. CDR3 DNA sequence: TGCGCCAGCAGCTTGGCAGGGGCCGACAATCAGCCCCAGCATTTT.